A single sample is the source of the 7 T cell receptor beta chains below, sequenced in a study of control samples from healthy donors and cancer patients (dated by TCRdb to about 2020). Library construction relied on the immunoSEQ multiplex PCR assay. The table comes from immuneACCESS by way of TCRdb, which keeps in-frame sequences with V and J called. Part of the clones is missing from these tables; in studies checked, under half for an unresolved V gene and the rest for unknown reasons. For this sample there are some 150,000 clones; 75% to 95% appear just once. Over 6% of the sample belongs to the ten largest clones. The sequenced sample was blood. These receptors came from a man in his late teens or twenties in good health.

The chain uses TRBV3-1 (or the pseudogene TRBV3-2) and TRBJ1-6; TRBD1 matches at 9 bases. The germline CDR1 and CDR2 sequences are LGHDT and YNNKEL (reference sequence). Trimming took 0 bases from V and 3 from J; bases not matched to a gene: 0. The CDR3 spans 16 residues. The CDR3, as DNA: TGTGCCAGCAGCCAAGAGACAGGGGGCTATAATTCACCCCTCCACTTT. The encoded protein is CASSQETGGYNSPLHF.

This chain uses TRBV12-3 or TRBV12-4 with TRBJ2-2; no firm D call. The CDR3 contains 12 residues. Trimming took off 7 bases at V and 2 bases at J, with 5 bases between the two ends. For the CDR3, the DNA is TGTGCCAGCAATATCAACACCGGGGAGCTGTTTTTT. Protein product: CASNINTGELFF.

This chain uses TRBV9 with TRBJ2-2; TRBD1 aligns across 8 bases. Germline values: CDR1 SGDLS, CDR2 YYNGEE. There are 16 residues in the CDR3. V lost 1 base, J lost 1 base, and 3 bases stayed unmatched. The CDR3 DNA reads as TGTGCCAGCAGCGTACCGGGACAGGTGAACACCGGGGAGCTGTTTTTT. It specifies CASSVPGQVNTGELFF.

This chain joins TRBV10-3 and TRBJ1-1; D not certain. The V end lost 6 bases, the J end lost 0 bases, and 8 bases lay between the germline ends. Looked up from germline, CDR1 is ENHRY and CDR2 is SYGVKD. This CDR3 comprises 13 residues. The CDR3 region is CAIRERLNTEAFF. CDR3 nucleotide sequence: TGTGCCATCAGAGAGAGGTTGAACACTGAAGCTTTCTTT.

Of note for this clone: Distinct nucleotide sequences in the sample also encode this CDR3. The CDR3 loop reads CASSQDSNQETQYF. CDR3 DNA: TGCGCCAGCAGCCAAGATAGCAACCAAGAGACCCAGTACTTC. The chain uses TRBV4-3 and TRBJ2-5, with unresolved D. CDR3 size: 14 residues. Trimming took 0 bases from V and 0 from J, leaving 5 bases between them. From germline, CDR1 is LGHNA and CDR2 YSLEER.

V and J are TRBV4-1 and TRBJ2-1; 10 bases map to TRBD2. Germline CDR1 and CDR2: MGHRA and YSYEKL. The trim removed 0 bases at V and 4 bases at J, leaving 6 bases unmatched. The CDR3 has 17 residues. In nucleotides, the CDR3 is TGCGCCAGCAGCCAAGAGGAGAGCGGGGGGGTATACAATGAGCAGTTCTTC. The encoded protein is CASSQEESGGVYNEQFF.

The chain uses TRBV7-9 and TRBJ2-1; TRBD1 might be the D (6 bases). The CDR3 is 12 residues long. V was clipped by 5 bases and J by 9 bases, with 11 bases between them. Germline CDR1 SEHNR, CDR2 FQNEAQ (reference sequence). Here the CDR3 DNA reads TGTGCCAGCAGCCTTGGACAGTCTGAGCAGTTCTTC. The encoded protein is CASSLGQSEQFF.